The clone carrying this TCR beta chain was found many times. Germline V lookup: CDR1 LGHDT, CDR2 YNNKEL (reference sequence). The CDR3 sequence is 14 residues long. After removal of 4 bases from V and 8 bases from J, the junction contained 8 bases not matched to a gene. The data originate from a study of blood T cell repertoires in COVID-19. In the study overall: Acute-phase and convalescent COVID-19 samples originated in the United States, Italy and Spain.

Self-reported history from a screening survey and questionnaire set each donor's cohort. Under the authors' procedure: The assay estimated nucleated cells by amplifying reference gene primers. Assay used: immunoSEQ multiplex PCR; TCRdb lists only in-frame clones, some missing. That table is the source of V, J and clone size, and D and trimming were worked out from the DNA. The sample lists about 330,000 clones; 70% to 90% were seen once. The receptor was derived from a woman between 25 and 40 years old who had recovered from COVID-19. The sample consisted of PBMCs or T cells enriched from blood (not recorded which). The rearrangement joins TRBV3-1 (or the pseudogene TRBV3-2) to TRBJ1-2, with TRBD1 identical over 9 bases. DNA of the CDR3: TGTGCCAGCAGCCCCCGGGACAGGGAGGGCGGCTACACCTTC. This sequence encodes CASSPRDREGGYTF.